The TCR beta chain under discussion was sequenced for a study of cytomegalovirus exposure and HLA in healthy donors. Study-wide context: Drawn from HLA-typed donors, approximately 85 million unique TCRs were held in an early data release.

For this clone: Its specificity is unknown.

Both 60 Vbeta primers and 13 Jbeta primers went into the PCR. Clones were read by immunoSEQ multiplex PCR, and TCRdb kept only the in-frame ones, dropping some. The table includes under 200,000 clones, approximately 73% detected once. Notes on the study in general: HLA-A and HLA-B allele assignments for most subjects were reportedly predicted accurately using TCR beta sequences. Association of a missense DCLRE1C variant with TCR beta V- and J-gene trimming was reported in a later analysis.

The TCR comes from a man aged 50 to 59 in good health and CMV-seronegative. The sequenced sample was PBMCs.

The CDR3 coding sequence is TGTGCCAGCAGCCGAGGACAGGGGAGCCACAATGAGCAGTTCTTC. Amino acid sequence: CASSRGQGSHNEQFF. The chain combines TRBV7-9 with TRBJ2-1; the match to TRBD1 covers 9 bases. CDR3 length equals 15 residues. V trimming: 5 bases; J trimming: 5 bases; junction bases outside the gene matches: 7. Per germline, CDR1 SEHNR and CDR2 FQNEAQ (reference sequence).